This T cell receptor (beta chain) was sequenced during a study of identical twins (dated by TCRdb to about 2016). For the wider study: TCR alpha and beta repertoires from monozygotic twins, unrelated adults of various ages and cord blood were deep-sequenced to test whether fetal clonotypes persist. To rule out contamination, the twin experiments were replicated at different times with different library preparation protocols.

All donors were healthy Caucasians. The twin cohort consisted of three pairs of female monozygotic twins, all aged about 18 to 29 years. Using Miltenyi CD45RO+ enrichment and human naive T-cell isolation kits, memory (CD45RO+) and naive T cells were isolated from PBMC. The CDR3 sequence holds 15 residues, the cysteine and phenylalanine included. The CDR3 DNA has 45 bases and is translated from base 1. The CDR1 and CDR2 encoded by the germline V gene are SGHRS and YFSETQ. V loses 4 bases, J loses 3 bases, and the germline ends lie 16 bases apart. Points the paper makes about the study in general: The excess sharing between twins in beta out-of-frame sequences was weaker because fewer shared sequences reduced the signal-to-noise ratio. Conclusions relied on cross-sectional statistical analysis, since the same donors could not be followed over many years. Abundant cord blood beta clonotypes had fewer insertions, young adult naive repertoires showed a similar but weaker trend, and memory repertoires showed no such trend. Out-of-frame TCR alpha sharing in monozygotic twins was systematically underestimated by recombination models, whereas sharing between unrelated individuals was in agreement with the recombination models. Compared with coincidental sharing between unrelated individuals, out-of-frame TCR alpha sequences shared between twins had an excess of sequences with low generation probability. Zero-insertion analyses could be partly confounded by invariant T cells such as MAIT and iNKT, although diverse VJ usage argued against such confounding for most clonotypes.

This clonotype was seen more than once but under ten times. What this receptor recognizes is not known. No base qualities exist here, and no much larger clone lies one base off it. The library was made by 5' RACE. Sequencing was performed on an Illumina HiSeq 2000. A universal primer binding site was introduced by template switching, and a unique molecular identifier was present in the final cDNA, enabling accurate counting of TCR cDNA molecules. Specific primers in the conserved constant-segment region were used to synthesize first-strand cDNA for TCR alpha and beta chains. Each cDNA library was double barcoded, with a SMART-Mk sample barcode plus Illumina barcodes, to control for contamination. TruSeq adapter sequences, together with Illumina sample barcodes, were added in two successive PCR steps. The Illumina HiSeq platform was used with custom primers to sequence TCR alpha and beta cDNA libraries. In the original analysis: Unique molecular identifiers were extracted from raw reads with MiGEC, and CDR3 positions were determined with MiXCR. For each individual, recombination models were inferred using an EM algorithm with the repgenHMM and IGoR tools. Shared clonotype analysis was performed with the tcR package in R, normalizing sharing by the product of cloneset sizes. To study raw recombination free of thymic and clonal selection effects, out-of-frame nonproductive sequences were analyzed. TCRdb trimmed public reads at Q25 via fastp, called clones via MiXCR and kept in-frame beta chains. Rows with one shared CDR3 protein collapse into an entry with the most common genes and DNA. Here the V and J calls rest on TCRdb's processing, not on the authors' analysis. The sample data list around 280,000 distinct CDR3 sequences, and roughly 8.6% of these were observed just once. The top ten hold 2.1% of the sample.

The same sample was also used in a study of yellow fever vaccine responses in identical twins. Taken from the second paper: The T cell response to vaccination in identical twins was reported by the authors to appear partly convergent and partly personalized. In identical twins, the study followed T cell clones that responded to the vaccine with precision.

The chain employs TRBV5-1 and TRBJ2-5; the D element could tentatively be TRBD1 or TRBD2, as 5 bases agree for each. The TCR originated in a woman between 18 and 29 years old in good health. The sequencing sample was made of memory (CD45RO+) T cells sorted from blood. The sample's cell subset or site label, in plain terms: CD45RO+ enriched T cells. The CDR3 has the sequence CASSLTGTAEETQYF. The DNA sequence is TGCGCCAGCAGCCTAACCGGGACGGCGGAAGAGACCCAGTACTTC.